There are many counts of the clone carrying this TCR beta chain. A single record per CDR3 protein comes from TCRdb applying MiXCR to the reads. The sample has around 140,000 distinct CDR3 sequences, 5% to 6.5% seen once. The entry originates in a study of T cell repertoires in cytomegalovirus infection. Deletions cut 9 bases from V and 1 base from J, with 13 bases between. CDR3 length equals 13 residues. The V gene's germline CDR1 is SGHVT and CDR2 SQSDAQ. The V call is TRBV7-4, the J call TRBJ2-7; D possibly matches TRBD1 or TRBD2 (6 bases each). Sequencing was performed on PBMCs. The sequence was obtained from a human donor in good health (CMV status not recorded). Some clones in this sample may be carry-over from other donors' samples. This CDR3 reads CARLGGQSYEQYF. The CDR3 DNA is TGTGCCAGGTTGGGAGGACAGTCCTACGAGCAGTACTTC.